This TCR beta chain stems from a study of blood T cell repertoires in COVID-19. Study-wide context: Acute and convalescent COVID-19 specimens originated in the United States, Italy and Spain. T cells, B-cell-depleted T cells, or PBMCs provided the cDNA or gDNA that served as material.

This clone was detected only once. The CDR3 contains 12 residues. Trimming removed 5 bases from V and 8 bases from J, with 12 bases in between. In germline, CDR1 is SGHVS, CDR2 FQNEAQ. As handled by the study authors: Amplification of reference gene primers provided the estimated nucleated cell counts. Repertoires were generated with immunoSEQ multiplex PCR, while TCRdb's copy carries only in-frame clones and drops some. Clone size and V and J calls were adopted from that table, with D and trimming inferred from the DNA. This table has some 90,000 clones, approximately 90% appearing once. The sequencing input was peripheral blood. The chain uses TRBV7-8 and TRBJ1-2; D unresolved. This TCR derives from a man aged 45 to 65 with acute or convalescent COVID-19. For the CDR3, the DNA is TGTGCCAGCAGCCGAACCAGCGACGGCTACACCTTC. Translating it yields CASSRTSDGYTF.